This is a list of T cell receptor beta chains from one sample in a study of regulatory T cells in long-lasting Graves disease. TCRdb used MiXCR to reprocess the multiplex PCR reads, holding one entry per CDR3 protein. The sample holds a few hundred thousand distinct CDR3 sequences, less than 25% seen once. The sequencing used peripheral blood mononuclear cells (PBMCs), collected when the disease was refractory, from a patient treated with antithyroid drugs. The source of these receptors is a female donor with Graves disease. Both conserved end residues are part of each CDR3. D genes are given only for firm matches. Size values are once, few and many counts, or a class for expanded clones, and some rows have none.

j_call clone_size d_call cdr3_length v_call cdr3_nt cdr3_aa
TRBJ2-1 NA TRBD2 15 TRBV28 TGTGCCAGCAGATCGAGACTAGCGGGAGACAATGAGCAGTTCTTC CASRSRLAGDNEQFF
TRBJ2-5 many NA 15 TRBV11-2 TGTGCCAGCAGCTTAGGTGGCGGGACCCAAGAGACCCAGTACTTC CASSLGGGTQETQYF
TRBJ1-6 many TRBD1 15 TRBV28 TGTGCCAGCAGTTTTCGGGACAGGGGAGATTCACCCCTCCACTTT CASSFRDRGDSPLHF
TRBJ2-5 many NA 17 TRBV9 TGTGCCAGCAGCGCCCCCCGGGGGGCAGCCTACCAAGAGACCCAGTACTTC CASSAPRGAAYQETQYF
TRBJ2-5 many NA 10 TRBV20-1 TGCAGTGCTAGAGTAGAGACCCAGTACTTC CSARVETQYF
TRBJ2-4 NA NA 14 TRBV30 TGTGCCTGTCGGCGGAAGCTAGCCAAAAACATTCAGTACTTC CACRRKLAKNIQYF
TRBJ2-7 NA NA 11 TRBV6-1 TGTGCATACGGAAAAGCCTACGAGCAGTACTTC CAYGKAYEQYF
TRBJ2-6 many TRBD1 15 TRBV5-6 TGTGCCAGCAGCTCGCAGGGGGCTGGGGCCAACGTCCTGACTTTC CASSSQGAGANVLTF
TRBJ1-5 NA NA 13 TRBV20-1 TGCAGTAGCCGGGGGACCTTAGGTCAGCCCCAGCATTTT CSSRGTLGQPQHF
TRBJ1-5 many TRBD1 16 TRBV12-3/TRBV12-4 TGTGCCAGCAGTTTCCGAACCGGGACAGGGTTCCAGCCCCAGCATTTT CASSFRTGTGFQPQHF
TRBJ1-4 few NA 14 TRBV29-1 TGCAGCGTCGCGGACTCTACAACTAATGAAAAACTGTTTTTT CSVADSTTNEKLFF
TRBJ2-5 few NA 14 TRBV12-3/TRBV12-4 TGTGCCAGCAGTCCCCGGGGCAGCCAAGAGACCCAGTACTTC CASSPRGSQETQYF